The 9 T cell receptor beta chains presented below share a single source sample, sequenced in a study of blood T cell repertoires in COVID-19. This table comes from immunoSEQ multiplex PCR, and its TCRdb copy is limited to in-frame clones, with some not included. The table includes over 200,000 clones, 75% to 90% detected once. The sequenced sample was PBMCs or T cells enriched from blood (not recorded which). Receptors originate from a woman aged 25 to 39 who had been exposed to COVID-19.

J is TRBJ1-4 and V is TRBV9; 7 positions agree with TRBD1. After removal of 0 bases from V and 3 bases from J, the junction contained 5 bases not matched to a gene. The CDR3 is made up of 16 amino acids. In germline, CDR1 is SGDLS, CDR2 YYNGEE. The DNA of the CDR3 is TGTGCCAGCAGCGTAGGATGGGACAGCTCTAATGAAAAACTGTTTTTT. Translation gives CASSVGWDSSNEKLFF.

This chain uses TRBV3-1 (or the pseudogene TRBV3-2) with TRBJ2-1; D remains ambiguous. The V gene's germline CDR1 is LGHDT and CDR2 YNNKEL (reference sequence). The CDR3 has 11 residues. V was pared by 3 bases and J by 8 bases, with 5 bases between. The CDR3 DNA reads as TGTGCCAGCAGCCAGGCCCATGAGCAGTTCTTC. Translating gives CASSQAHEQFF.

The chain links TRBV14 to TRBJ1-1; D is unclear. The CDR3 runs to 13 residues. Trimming pared 4 bases from V and 7 bases from J, leaving 13 bases between. Germline V gene lookup returns CDR1 SGHDN and CDR2 FVKESK. The CDR3 loop reads CASSRGRGSEAFF. The CDR3 bases are TGTGCCAGCAGCCGAGGAAGAGGGAGTGAAGCTTTCTTT.

This rearrangement joins TRBV29-1 to TRBJ1-1, with TRBD1 matching 9 bases. Germline CDR1 reads SQVTM; CDR2 reads ANQGSEA. V lost 7 bases and J lost 7; bases outside the gene matches: 10. The CDR3 loop spans 13 amino acids. CDR3 protein: CSGLTGGGGEAFF. In DNA form, the CDR3 reads TGCAGCGGTCTCACAGGGGGCGGAGGTGAAGCTTTCTTT.

The rearrangement links TRBV7-6 to TRBJ1-3; 7 bases line up with TRBD1. Germline values: CDR1 SGHVS, CDR2 FNYEAQ. The CDR3 sequence is 15 residues long. V trimming: 1 base; J trimming: 3 bases; junction bases outside the gene matches: 3. The CDR3 spells CASSLGQGDGNTIYF. The CDR3 DNA is TGTGCCAGCAGCTTAGGACAGGGCGATGGAAACACCATATATTTT.

This chain connects TRBV6-6 to TRBJ1-1; a weak D match, TRBD1 (6 bases). The V end lost 3 bases, the J end lost 2 bases, and 10 bases lay between the germline ends. CDR3 length equals 14 residues. Germline V gene data show CDR1 as MNHNY and CDR2 as SVGAGI (reference sequence). The CDR3: CASSYAQGNTEAFF. DNA for the CDR3: TGTGCCAGCAGTTATGCACAGGGCAACACTGAAGCTTTCTTT.

V and J are TRBV27 and TRBJ1-6, with 12 bases fitting TRBD1. The CDR3 is made up of 16 amino acids. V lost 6 bases, J lost 9 bases, and 9 bases stayed unmatched. In germline, CDR1 is MNHEY, CDR2 SMNVEV (reference sequence). CDR3 nucleotides: TGTGCCAGCAGCTTCTACCGGGACAGGGGGCGTTCACCCCTCCACTTT. Translating it yields CASSFYRDRGRSPLHF.

Only one count was recorded for this clone. This chain uses TRBV3-1 (or the pseudogene TRBV3-2) with TRBJ2-3; 8 nucleotides match TRBD2. Germline values: CDR1 LGHDT, CDR2 YNNKEL (reference sequence). This CDR3 contains 15 residues. After removal of 0 bases from V and 6 bases from J, the junction contained 5 bases not matched to a gene. The CDR3 nucleotides read TGTGCCAGCAGCCAAGATTGGACGGGGGGGGATACGCAGTATTTT. Translating gives CASSQDWTGGDTQYF.

The chain employs TRBV9 and TRBJ1-5, with D unclear. With 0 bases removed from V and 6 bases from J, the gap between germline ends came to 10 bases. Germline CDR1 and CDR2: SGDLS and YYNGEE. This CDR3 contains 14 residues. The CDR3 spells CASSVDGESQPQHF. In nucleotides, the CDR3 is TGTGCCAGCAGCGTAGACGGGGAAAGTCAGCCCCAGCATTTT.